These 28 T cell receptor beta chains originate from one sample sequenced in a study of blood T cells in healthy people across ages. A second PCR of roughly 7 to 11 cycles used a sample-barcoded 5' primer and a J-beta primer mix. Using its own MiXCR run on the 5' RACE reads, TCRdb lists one record per CDR3 protein. The repertoire consists of about 1.7 million distinct CDR3 sequences, with approximately 28% occurring once and the leading ten covering less than 9.5%. The sample comprised blood. The receptors here all came from a woman in her thirties in good health.

This clonotype turned up a few times. V gene TRBV5-1 combines with J gene TRBJ1-2; the D gene is possibly TRBD1 (6 bases). This CDR3 is 15 amino acids long. Germline CDR1 and CDR2: SGHRS and YFSETQ. The ends were cut back, 4 bases at V and 4 bases at J, with 17 bases in the middle. CDR3 region: CASSRRGEASYGYTF. The DNA for the CDR3 is TGCGCCAGCAGCCGCAGGGGAGAAGCCTCCTATGGCTACACCTTC.

The rearrangement uses TRBV25-1 and TRBJ1-5, with no clear D. Germline V gives CDR1 MGHDK, CDR2 SYGVNS. The length of the CDR3 is 14 residues. V was cut by 2 bases and J by 4 bases, with 9 bases left in between. The CDR3 sequence: CASSERQINQPQHF. CDR3 DNA sequence: TGTGCCAGCAGTGAACGGCAGATTAATCAGCCCCAGCATTTT. The full variable domain, with the rest looked up from reference TRBV25-1 and TRBJ1-5, is EADIYQTPRYLVIGTGKKITLECSQTMGHDKMYWYQQDPGMELHLIHYSYGVNSTEKGDLSSESTVSRIRTEHFPLTLESARPSHTSQYLCASSERQINQPQHFGDGTRLSIL.

Comment on this clonotype: Its ends do not fully match the called genes, so a read error is possible. This chain joins TRBV5-1 and TRBJ1-6; D call uncertain. Germline CDR1 and CDR2: SGHRS and YFSETQ. The CDR3 runs 15 residues. CDR3 DNA sequence: TGCGCCAGCAGGAGGTCGGGTAGAGATAATTCATCCCTCCACTTT. Its protein product is CASRRSGRDNSSLHF.

The chain has TRBV5-1 and TRBJ2-1, with D perhaps matching TRBD1 (5 bases). The germline gives CDR1 SGHRS, CDR2 YFSETQ. The V gene lost 4 bases and the J gene lost 5 bases, with 10 bases spanning the gap. There are 13 residues in the CDR3. CDR3 sequence: CASSPDTNNEQFF. DNA of the CDR3: TGCGCCAGCAGCCCGGACACTAACAATGAGCAGTTCTTC. The full variable domain, its missing parts supplied by reference TRBV5-1 and TRBJ2-1, is KAGVTQTPRYLIKTRGQQVTLSCSPISGHRSVSWYQQTPGQGLQFLFEYFSETQRNKGNFPGRFSGRQFSNSRSEMNVSTLELGDSALYLCASSPDTNNEQFFGPGTRLTVL.

Comments on this clonotype: This may arise from a read error, as a much more abundant clone is one base away. This chain joins TRBV5-1 and TRBJ2-7; D perhaps matches TRBD1 (5 bases). There are 15 residues in the CDR3. CDR1 is SGHRS, CDR2 YFSETQ, per germline. V dropped 0 bases and J dropped 0 bases, with 10 bases sitting between them. CDR3 DNA sequence: TGCGCCAGCAGCTTGGGTACAGGATACTCCTACGAGCAGTACTTC. Translation: CASSLGTGYSYEQYF.

This chain uses TRBV2 with TRBJ1-1; no clear D. Trimming shortened V by 2 bases and J by 13 bases, and 14 bases separated the two germline ends. The CDR3 runs 12 residues. The germline V gene has CDR1 SNHLY and CDR2 FYNNEI. DNA of the CDR3: TGTGCCAGCAGTGAAAGAAAAGGGTTGGGTTTCTTT. It specifies CASSERKGLGFF.

The chain has TRBV6-5 and TRBJ2-7, with D possibly matching TRBD1 (7 bases). V lost 6 bases and J lost 2, with 17 bases in between. From germline, CDR1 is MNHEY and CDR2 SVGAGI. The CDR3 totals 15 residues. CDR3 loop: CASRGGRDSPYEQYF. The CDR3 nucleotides read TGTGCCAGCAGGGGGGGCCGGGACAGCCCCTACGAGCAGTACTTC.

This clonotype was counted at least ten times. The chain links TRBV15 to TRBJ2-7; D is ambiguous. CDR1 is LNHNV and CDR2 is YYDKDF in the germline V gene (reference sequence). V was trimmed by 0 bases and J by 1 base, leaving 10 bases between them. This CDR3 region has 15 residues. CDR3 region: CATSRDIGSSYEQYF. The CDR3 region has the DNA TGTGCCACCAGCAGAGATATAGGCAGTTCCTACGAGCAGTACTTC.

The rearrangement joins TRBV11-2 to TRBJ2-1; 12 nucleotides line up with TRBD2. Germline V gives CDR1 SGHAT, CDR2 FQNNGV. After removal of 5 bases from V and 10 bases from J, the junction contained 9 bases not matched to a gene. The CDR3 runs to 15 residues. CDR3 nucleotides: TGTGCCAGCAGCCGTCGGACTAGCGGGATAAGGGAGCAGTTCTTC. Protein product: CASSRRTSGIREQFF.

This clonotype was counted at least ten times. This chain connects TRBV7-3 to TRBJ2-7, with 9 nucleotides matching TRBD1. Germline V gene sequence: CDR1 SGHTA, CDR2 FQGTGA. The CDR3 is made up of 14 amino acids. The ends lost 5 bases at V and 5 bases at J; junction bases unmatched: 7. CDR3 DNA: TGTGCCAGCAGCATCGACAGGGGGTACAACGAGCAGTACTTC. Translation: CASSIDRGYNEQYF.

This chain connects TRBV14 to TRBJ2-1, with D uncertain. The V end lost 8 bases, the J end lost 1 base, and 18 bases lay between the germline ends. The CDR3 loop spans 16 amino acids. Per the germline V gene, CDR1 is SGHDN and CDR2 is FVKESK. The DNA of the CDR3 is TGTGCCAGCGGCCTTATGGGTTTCAAATCCTACAATGAGCAGTTCTTC. This gives the protein CASGLMGFKSYNEQFF.

V and J are TRBV5-6 and TRBJ2-1; D unclear. The CDR3 sequence is 13 residues long. V was shortened by 2 bases and J by 8 bases, with 11 bases between the two germline ends. The germline gives CDR1 SGHDT, CDR2 YYEEEE. This CDR3 is CASSFLRADEQFF. CDR3 DNA sequence: TGTGCCAGCAGCTTTCTTAGGGCGGATGAGCAGTTCTTC.

This chain uses TRBV6-4 with TRBJ2-1; D is possibly TRBD1 (5 bases). CDR1 and CDR2 (germline): MRHNA, SNTAGT. The CDR3 length is 14 residues. V was shortened by 5 bases and J by 4 bases, with 12 bases between the two germline ends. The CDR3 is CASSPTGIYNEQFF. For the CDR3, the DNA is TGTGCCAGCAGTCCTACAGGTATATACAATGAGCAGTTCTTC.

The genes are TRBV20-1 and TRBJ2-1; perhaps TRBD2 as D (6 bases). The CDR3 covers 16 residues. Trimming left V 0 bases short and J 7 bases short, with 19 bases between. The germline CDR1 and CDR2 sequences are DFQATT and SNEGSKA (reference sequence). The CDR3 DNA reads as TGCAGTGCTAGAGATTTGCGGGGCCATGGTTTTAATGAGCAGTTCTTC. It specifies CSARDLRGHGFNEQFF.

This clonotype was seen at least ten times. The chain uses TRBV5-1 and TRBJ2-7, with a possible D match to TRBD1 (6 bases). V was cut by 5 bases and J by 5 bases, with 20 bases left in between. The CDR3 totals 15 residues. Germline CDR1 SGHRS, CDR2 YFSETQ. In DNA, the CDR3 is TGCGCCAGCAGGACTGTACCAGGGGCCCCCAACGAGCAGTACTTC. The encoded protein is CASRTVPGAPNEQYF.

V usage is TRBV28 and J usage is TRBJ1-3; 9 bases are a match to TRBD1. The CDR3 contains 19 residues. Per the germline V gene, CDR1 is MDHEN and CDR2 is SYDVKM. V gave up 5 bases and J gave up 1 base; unmatched junction bases: 15. The CDR3 protein is CASSTPGTGFGSSGNTIYF. The CDR3 DNA sequence: TGTGCCAGCAGTACGCCCGGGACAGGGTTCGGGTCTTCTGGAAACACCATATATTTT.

This clonotype was counted a few times. V gene TRBV24-1 combines with J gene TRBJ2-1; possibly TRBD1 for D (7 bases). The CDR3 extends over 16 amino acids. Germline CDR1 and CDR2: KGHDR and SFDVKD. V gave up 10 bases and J gave up 13 bases, with 31 bases separating them. As DNA, the CDR3 is TGTGCCACGTCTACTCACCAGGGGGGACTCAACGGCATCCAGTTCTTC. Protein sequence: CATSTHQGGLNGIQFF.

This clonotype was seen just once. The chain carries TRBV20-1 and TRBJ2-3; the match to TRBD2 covers 10 bases. The CDR3 contains 13 residues. CDR1 is DFQATT and CDR2 is SNEGSKA in the germline V gene (reference sequence). V trimming: 5 bases; J trimming: 9 bases; junction bases outside the gene matches: 8. The CDR3 DNA is TGCAGTGCTCCTCAGGAGCGGGGGGGCACGCAGTATTTT. Translating it yields CSAPQERGGTQYF.

This clonotype was counted ten times or more. The V gene is TRBV7-2, the J gene TRBJ2-5; TRBD1 aligns across 7 bases. CDR3 length equals 14 residues. Germline V gene data show CDR1 as SGHTA and CDR2 as FQGNSA. The V gene end was trimmed by 5 bases and the J gene end by 2 bases; junction bases not matched to a gene: 5. The CDR3 DNA follows: TGTGCCAGCAGCGCAGACAGGGCACAAGAGACCCAGTACTTC. Encoded protein: CASSADRAQETQYF.

The chain uses TRBV7-2 and TRBJ2-7; D perhaps matches TRBD2 (5 bases). The germline V gene encodes CDR1 SGHTA and CDR2 FQGNSA. Trimming removed 5 bases from V and 5 bases from J, with 10 bases in between. The CDR3 is 12 amino acids. The CDR3 sequence is CASSQKGDEQYF. CDR3 sequence (DNA): TGTGCCAGCAGCCAAAAGGGAGACGAGCAGTACTTC. The complete variable domain, with remaining parts taken from reference TRBV7-2 and TRBJ2-7, reads GAGVSQSPSNKVTEKGKDVELRCDPISGHTALYWYRQSLGQGLEFLIYFQGNSAPDKSGLPSDRFSAERTGGSVSTLTIQRTQQEDSAVYLCASSQKGDEQYFGPGTRLTVT.

This clonotype was counted at least ten times. The chain couples TRBV10-3 to TRBJ2-5, with no clear D. The V end lost 8 bases, the J end lost 4 bases, and 11 bases lay between the germline ends. The V gene's germline CDR1 is ENHRY and CDR2 SYGVKD. CDR3 size: 12 residues. CDR3 protein: CAIGRSLETQYF. The CDR3, as DNA: TGTGCCATCGGGCGATCGTTAGAGACCCAGTACTTC.

This clonotype was seen many times. The V gene is TRBV20-1, the J gene TRBJ2-5; 11 bases fit TRBD2. CDR3 length equals 14 residues. V lost 5 bases and J lost 2; bases outside the gene matches: 4. Germline-derived CDR1 and CDR2 are DFQATT and SNEGSKA (reference sequence). The CDR3 DNA reads TGCAGTGCTGGAAGGACTAGCGGGCAAGAGACCCAGTACTTC. Amino acid sequence: CSAGRTSGQETQYF.

This clonotype has more than one count but fewer than ten. The chain joins TRBV6-2 or TRBV6-3 to TRBJ2-7; D is undetermined. Trimming removed 0 bases from V and 7 bases from J, with 13 bases in between. CDR3 size: 14 residues. CDR1 MNHEY and CDR2 SVGEGT come from the germline V gene. CDR3 bases: TGTGCCAGCAGTTACTCAGCGAAGGGTTTGGAGCAGTACTTC. Translation gives CASSYSAKGLEQYF.

This clonotype has just a few counts. The V gene is TRBV14, the J gene TRBJ2-1; D is perhaps TRBD2 (6 bases). From germline, CDR1 is SGHDN and CDR2 FVKESK. The V gene lost 4 bases and the J gene lost 3 bases, with 16 bases spanning the gap. The length of the CDR3 is 16 residues. As DNA, the CDR3 is TGTGCCAGCAGCCCTCCCGGTGCGGACTACTACAATGAGCAGTTCTTC. It codes for CASSPPGADYYNEQFF.

This clonotype was seen more than once but under ten times. The V call is TRBV24-1, the J call TRBJ2-1; 9 positions agree with TRBD2. Losses at the gene ends were 4 bases for V and 4 bases for J; bases not matched to a gene: 7. This CDR3 has 16 residues. The germline gives CDR1 KGHDR, CDR2 SFDVKD. CDR3 amino acids: CATSETGTSRYNEQFF. The CDR3 DNA reads TGTGCCACCAGTGAGACCGGGACTAGCAGATACAATGAGCAGTTCTTC.

V is TRBV30 and J is TRBJ2-2, with no clear D. The germline gives CDR1 GTSNPN, CDR2 SVGIG (reference sequence). The CDR3 is 15 amino acids. V shed 5 bases and J shed 4 bases, with 17 bases lying between them. CDR3 nucleotide sequence: TGTGCCTGGTTATCGGTGGGATCCCTCACCGGGGAGCTGTTTTTT. Its protein is CAWLSVGSLTGELFF.

The chain is built from TRBV12-3 or TRBV12-4 and TRBJ1-1; D call uncertain. V lost 4 bases to trimming and J lost 0 bases, with 9 bases between them. The CDR3 consists of 14 residues. The CDR3 DNA reads as TGTGCCAGCAGTTCAGGACCGTTGAACACTGAAGCTTTCTTT. This translates into CASSSGPLNTEAFF.

This rearrangement joins TRBV2 to TRBJ1-5; TRBD1 might be the D (6 bases). This CDR3 has 16 residues. Germline V lookup: CDR1 SNHLY, CDR2 FYNNEI. Trimming shortened V by 6 bases and J by 5 bases, and 20 bases separated the two germline ends. The CDR3 coding sequence is TGTGCCAGCAGACGCCTCGGGACAACGCCGGATCAGCCCCAGCATTTT. Protein: CASRRLGTTPDQPQHF.